Following are 13 T cell receptor beta chains from one sample sequenced in a study of spatial heterogeneity in lung cancer. MiXCR, run by TCRdb on the 5' RACE reads, gives a single entry per CDR3 protein. The data contain about 43,000 distinct CDR3 sequences, approximately 22% of them singletons. The time point is: blood at routine non-recurrence follow-up after resection. The input for sequencing was PBMCs, taken at follow-up. The origin of the receptors is a female donor with early-stage non-small cell lung cancer.

The chain uses TRBV7-3 and TRBJ1-4, with TRBD1 as a possible D gene (5 bases). CDR3 length equals 15 residues. Trimming removed 4 bases at V and 10 bases at J, with 19 bases between. Germline-derived CDR1 and CDR2 are SGHTA and FQGTGA. The CDR3 sequence: CASSSPTGSGGKLFF. The CDR3, as DNA: TGTGCCAGCAGCTCTCCGACTGGATCGGGGGGAAAACTGTTTTTT.

J is TRBJ2-1 and V is TRBV15; D tentatively fits TRBD1 or TRBD2 (5 bases each). V lost 1 base and J lost 10, with 14 bases in between. The CDR3 totals 14 residues. Germline assignment: CDR1 LNHNV and CDR2 YYDKDF (reference sequence). The CDR3 DNA is TGTGCCACCAGCAGAGGAGAGGGGAAGAAGGAGCAGTTCTTC. This encodes CATSRGEGKKEQFF.

The chain is built from TRBV11-1 and TRBJ2-1; 7 bases match TRBD1. The CDR3 sequence is 15 residues long. With 5 bases clipped from V and 8 bases from J, the junction kept 12 bases outside the gene matches. In germline, CDR1 is SGHAT, CDR2 FQDESV (reference sequence). Here the CDR3 reads CASSLEGGRPYEQFF. For the CDR3, the DNA is TGTGCCAGCAGCCTCGAAGGGGGCCGACCCTATGAGCAGTTCTTC.

This clonotype has a count of ten or more. This chain joins TRBV7-2 and TRBJ2-3, with 11 bases identical to TRBD2. This CDR3 is built from 14 residues. V shed 5 bases, J shed 5 bases, and the junction held 3 bases outside the gene matches. Germline V gene lookup returns CDR1 SGHTA and CDR2 FQGNSA. DNA of the CDR3: TGTGCCAGCAGCCTCACTAGCGGGAGAGATACGCAGTATTTT. Its protein is CASSLTSGRDTQYF.

This chain links TRBV10-2 with TRBJ2-3; D possibly corresponds to TRBD2 (6 bases). This CDR3 contains 13 residues. CDR1 and CDR2 (germline): WSHSY, SAAADI. The V end lost 6 bases, the J end lost 3 bases, and 10 bases lay between the germline ends. The CDR3 is CASREGNTDTQYF. CDR3 in DNA: TGCGCCAGCAGGGAGGGTAATACAGATACGCAGTATTTT.

J is TRBJ2-3 and V is TRBV2, with D unclear. Germline CDR1 SNHLY, CDR2 FYNNEI. The CDR3 has 13 amino acids. V lost 1 base and J lost 5, with 7 bases in between. For the CDR3, the DNA is TGTGCCAGCAGTGAAGATATAGTAGATACGCAGTATTTT. The encoded protein is CASSEDIVDTQYF.

This clonotype was counted between two and nine times. This chain joins TRBV7-9 and TRBJ2-2; the D is unclear. The CDR3 loop spans 16 amino acids. V lost 5 bases to trimming and J lost 1 base, with 14 bases between them. In germline, CDR1 is SEHNR, CDR2 FQNEAQ (reference sequence). CDR3 region: CASSVPLGENTGELFF. The CDR3 nucleotides read TGTGCCAGCAGCGTGCCTCTAGGCGAGAACACCGGGGAGCTGTTTTTT.

The chain combines TRBV5-1 with TRBJ2-5; 8 bases agree with TRBD2. The CDR3 is 16 residues long. Looked up from germline, CDR1 is SGHRS and CDR2 is YFSETQ. The V gene end was trimmed by 0 bases and the J gene end by 5 bases; junction bases not matched to a gene: 9. CDR3 nucleotide sequence: TGCGCCAGCAGCTTGGGAGGTGGAGCGGGAGTGGAGACCCAGTACTTC. Translating it yields CASSLGGGAGVETQYF.

V gene TRBV11-2 combines with J gene TRBJ1-6, with a tentative D call TRBD1 (6 bases). The CDR3 runs to 14 residues. Trimming cost V 6 bases and J 8 bases, with 14 bases left between them. CDR1 and CDR2 (germline): SGHAT, FQNNGV. The DNA of the CDR3 is TGTGCCAGCAGTTACAGGGTTGCGGATTCACCCCTCCACTTT. Residues: CASSYRVADSPLHF.

This clonotype was seen many times. The rearrangement joins TRBV19 to TRBJ2-1; 8 bases line up with TRBD1. V shed 4 bases, J shed 7 bases, and the junction held 6 bases outside the gene matches. Germline V lookup: CDR1 LNHDA, CDR2 SQIVND (reference sequence). CDR3 length: 14 amino acids. CDR3 amino acids: CASSNQGARNEQFF. CDR3 DNA sequence: TGTGCCAGTAGTAACCAGGGGGCTCGTAATGAGCAGTTCTTC. The full variable domain, completed using reference TRBV19 and TRBJ2-1, is DGGITQSPKYLFRKEGQNVTLSCEQNLNHDAMYWYRQDPGQGLRLIYYSQIVNDFQKGDIAEGYSVSREKKESFPLTVTSAQKNPTAFYLCASSNQGARNEQFFGPGTRLTVL.

This clonotype was detected a few times. The J gene is TRBJ1-1, the V gene TRBV7-3; D is uncertain. The CDR3 consists of 13 residues. V lost 4 bases and J lost 4, with 10 bases in between. The germline gives CDR1 SGHTA, CDR2 FQGTGA. The CDR3 reads CASSSTLGTEAFF. The CDR3 nucleotides read TGTGCCAGCAGCTCCACCCTTGGCACTGAAGCTTTCTTT.

This clonotype was counted a few times. The chain links TRBV14 to TRBJ2-1; TRBD2 aligns across 8 bases. Trimming at V came to 1 base and at J to 4 bases, leaving 3 bases not matched to a gene. The CDR3 extends over 15 amino acids. Looked up from germline, CDR1 is SGHDN and CDR2 is FVKESK. The CDR3, as DNA: TGTGCCAGCAGCCAAGGGCCTAGCGGGTACAATGAGCAGTTCTTC. Translated, it gives CASSQGPSGYNEQFF.

This clonotype was seen more than once but under ten times. This chain joins TRBV29-1 and TRBJ1-1; D unresolved. V lost 7 bases and J 1 base, leaving 10 bases between the germline ends. This CDR3 comprises 12 residues. The germline V gene has CDR1 SQVTM and CDR2 ANQGSEA. The CDR3 DNA reads TGCAGCGCTGAGGGCGGGAACACTGAAGCTTTCTTT. Translating gives CSAEGGNTEAFF.